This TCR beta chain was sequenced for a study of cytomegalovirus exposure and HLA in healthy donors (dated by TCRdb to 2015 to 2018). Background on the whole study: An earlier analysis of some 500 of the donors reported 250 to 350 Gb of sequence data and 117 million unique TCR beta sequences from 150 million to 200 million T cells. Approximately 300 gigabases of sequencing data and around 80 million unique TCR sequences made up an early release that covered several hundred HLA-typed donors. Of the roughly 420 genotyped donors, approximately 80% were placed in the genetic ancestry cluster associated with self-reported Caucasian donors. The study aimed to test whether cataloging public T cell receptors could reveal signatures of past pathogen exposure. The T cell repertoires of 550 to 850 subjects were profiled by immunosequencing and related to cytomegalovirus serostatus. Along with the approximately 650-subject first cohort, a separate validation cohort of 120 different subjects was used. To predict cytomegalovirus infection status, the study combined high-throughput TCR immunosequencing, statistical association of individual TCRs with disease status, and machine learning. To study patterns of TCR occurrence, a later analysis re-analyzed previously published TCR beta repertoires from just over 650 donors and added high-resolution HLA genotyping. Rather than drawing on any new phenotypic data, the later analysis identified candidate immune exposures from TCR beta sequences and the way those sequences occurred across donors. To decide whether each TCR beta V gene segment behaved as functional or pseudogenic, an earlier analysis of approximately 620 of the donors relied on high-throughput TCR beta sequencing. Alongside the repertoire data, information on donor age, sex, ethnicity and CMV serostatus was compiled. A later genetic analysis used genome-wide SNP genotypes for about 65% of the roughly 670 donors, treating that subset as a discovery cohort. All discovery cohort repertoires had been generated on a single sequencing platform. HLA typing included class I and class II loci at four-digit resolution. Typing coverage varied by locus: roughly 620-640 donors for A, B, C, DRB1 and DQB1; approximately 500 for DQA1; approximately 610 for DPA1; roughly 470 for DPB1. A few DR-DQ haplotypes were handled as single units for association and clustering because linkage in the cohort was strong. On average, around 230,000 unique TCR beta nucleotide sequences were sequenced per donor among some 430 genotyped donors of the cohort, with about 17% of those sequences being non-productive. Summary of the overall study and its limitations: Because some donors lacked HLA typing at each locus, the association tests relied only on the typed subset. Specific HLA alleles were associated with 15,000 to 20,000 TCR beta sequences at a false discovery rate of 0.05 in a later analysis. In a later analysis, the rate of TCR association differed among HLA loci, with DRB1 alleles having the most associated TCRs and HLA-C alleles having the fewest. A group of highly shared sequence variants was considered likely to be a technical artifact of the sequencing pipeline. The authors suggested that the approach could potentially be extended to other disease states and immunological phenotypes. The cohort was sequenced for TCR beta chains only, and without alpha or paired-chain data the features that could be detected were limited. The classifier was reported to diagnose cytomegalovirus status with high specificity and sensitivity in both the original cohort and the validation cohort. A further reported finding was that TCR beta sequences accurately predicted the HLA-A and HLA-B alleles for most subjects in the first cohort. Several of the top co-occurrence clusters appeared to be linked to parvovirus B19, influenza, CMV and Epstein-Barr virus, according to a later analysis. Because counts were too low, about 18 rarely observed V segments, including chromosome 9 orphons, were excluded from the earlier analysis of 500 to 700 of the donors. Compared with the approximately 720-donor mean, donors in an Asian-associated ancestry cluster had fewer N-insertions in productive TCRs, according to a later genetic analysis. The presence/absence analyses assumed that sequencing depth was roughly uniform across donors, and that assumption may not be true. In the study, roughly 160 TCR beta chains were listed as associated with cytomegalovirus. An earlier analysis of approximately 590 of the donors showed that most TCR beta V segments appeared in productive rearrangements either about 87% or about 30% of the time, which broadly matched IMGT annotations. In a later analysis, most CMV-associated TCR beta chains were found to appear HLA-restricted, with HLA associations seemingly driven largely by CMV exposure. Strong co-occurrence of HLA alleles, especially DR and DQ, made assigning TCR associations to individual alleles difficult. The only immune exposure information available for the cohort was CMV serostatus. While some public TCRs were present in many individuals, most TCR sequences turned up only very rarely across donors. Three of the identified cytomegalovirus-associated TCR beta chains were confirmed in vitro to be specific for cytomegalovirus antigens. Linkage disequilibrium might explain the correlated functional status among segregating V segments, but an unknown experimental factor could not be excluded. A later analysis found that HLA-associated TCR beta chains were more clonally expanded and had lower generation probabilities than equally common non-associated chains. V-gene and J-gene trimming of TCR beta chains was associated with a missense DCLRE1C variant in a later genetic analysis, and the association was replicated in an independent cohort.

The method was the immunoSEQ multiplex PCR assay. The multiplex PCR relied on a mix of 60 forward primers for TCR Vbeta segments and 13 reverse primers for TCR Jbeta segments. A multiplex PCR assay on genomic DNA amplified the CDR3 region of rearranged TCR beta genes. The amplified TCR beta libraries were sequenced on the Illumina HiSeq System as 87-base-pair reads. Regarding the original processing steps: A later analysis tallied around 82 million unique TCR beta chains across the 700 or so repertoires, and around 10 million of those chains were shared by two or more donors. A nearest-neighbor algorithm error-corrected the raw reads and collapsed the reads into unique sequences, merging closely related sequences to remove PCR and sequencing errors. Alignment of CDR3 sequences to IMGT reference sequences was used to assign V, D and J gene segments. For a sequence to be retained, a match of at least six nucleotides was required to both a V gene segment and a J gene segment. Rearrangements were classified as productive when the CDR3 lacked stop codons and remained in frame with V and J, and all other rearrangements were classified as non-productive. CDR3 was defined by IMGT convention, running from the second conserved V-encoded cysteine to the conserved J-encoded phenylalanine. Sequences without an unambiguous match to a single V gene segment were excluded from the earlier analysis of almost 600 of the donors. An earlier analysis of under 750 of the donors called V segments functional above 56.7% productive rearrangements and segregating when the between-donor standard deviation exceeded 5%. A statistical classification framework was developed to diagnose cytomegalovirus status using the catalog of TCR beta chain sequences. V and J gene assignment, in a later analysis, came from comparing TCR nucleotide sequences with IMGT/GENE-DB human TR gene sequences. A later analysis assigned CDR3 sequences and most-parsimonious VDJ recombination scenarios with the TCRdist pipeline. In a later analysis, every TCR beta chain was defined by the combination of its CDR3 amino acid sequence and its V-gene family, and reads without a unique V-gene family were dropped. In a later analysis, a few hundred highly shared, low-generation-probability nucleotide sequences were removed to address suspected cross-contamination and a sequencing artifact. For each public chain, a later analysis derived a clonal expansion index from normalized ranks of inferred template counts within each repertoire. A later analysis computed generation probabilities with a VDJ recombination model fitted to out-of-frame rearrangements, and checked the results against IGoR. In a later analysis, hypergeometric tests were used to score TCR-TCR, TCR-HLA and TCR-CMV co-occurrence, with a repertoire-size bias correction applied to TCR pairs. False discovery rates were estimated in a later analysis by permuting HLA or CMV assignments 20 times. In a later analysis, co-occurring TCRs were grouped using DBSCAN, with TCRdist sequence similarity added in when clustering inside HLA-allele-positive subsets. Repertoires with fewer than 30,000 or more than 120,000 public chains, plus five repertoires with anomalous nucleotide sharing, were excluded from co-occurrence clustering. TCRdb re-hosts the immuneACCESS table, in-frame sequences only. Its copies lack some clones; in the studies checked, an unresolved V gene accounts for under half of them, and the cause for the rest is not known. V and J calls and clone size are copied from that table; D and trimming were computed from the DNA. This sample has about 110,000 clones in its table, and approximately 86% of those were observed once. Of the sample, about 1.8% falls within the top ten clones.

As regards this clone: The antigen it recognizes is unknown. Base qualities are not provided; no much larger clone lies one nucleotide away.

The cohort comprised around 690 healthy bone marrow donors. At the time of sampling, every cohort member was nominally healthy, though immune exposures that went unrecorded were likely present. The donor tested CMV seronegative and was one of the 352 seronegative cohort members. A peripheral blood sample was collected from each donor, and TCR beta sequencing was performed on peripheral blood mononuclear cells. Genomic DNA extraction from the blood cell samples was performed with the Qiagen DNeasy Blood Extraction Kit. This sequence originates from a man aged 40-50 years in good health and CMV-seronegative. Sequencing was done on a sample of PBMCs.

The CDR3 is CSAATGPGGTGNTIYF. The DNA sequence is TGCAGCGCCGCAACCGGCCCAGGGGGCACTGGAAACACCATATATTTT. The rearranged chain carries TRBV29-1 and TRBJ1-3, and TRBD1 matches 8 of the central bases. From a lookup of the germline V gene, CDR1 and CDR2 are SQVTM and ANQGSEA. The CDR3 goes from the cysteine to the phenylalanine over 16 residues. The kept DNA is CDR3 alone, 48 bases in frame from the first base. V trim: 7 bases; J trim: 2 bases; unmatched bases: 13.